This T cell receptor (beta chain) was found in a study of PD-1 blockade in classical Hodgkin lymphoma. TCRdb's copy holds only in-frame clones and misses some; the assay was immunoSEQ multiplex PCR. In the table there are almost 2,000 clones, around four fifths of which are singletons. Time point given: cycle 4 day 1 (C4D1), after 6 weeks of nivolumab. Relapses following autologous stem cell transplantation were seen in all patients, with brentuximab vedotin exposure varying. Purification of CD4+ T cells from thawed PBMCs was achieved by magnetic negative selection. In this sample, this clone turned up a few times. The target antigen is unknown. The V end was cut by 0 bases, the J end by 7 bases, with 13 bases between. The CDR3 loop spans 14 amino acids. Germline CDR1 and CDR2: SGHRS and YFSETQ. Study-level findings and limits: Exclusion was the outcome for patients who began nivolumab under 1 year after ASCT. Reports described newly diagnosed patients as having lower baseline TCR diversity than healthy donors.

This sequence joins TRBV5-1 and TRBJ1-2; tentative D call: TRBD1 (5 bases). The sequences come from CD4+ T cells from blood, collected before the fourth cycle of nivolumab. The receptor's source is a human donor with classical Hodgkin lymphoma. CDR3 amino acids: CASSLVQGISGYTF. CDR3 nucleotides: TGCGCCAGCAGCTTGGTCCAGGGAATTAGTGGCTACACCTTC.